The subject of this entry is one TCR beta chain. This clonotype was counted a few times. It has no known antigen specificity. No much larger clonotype is one base removed from it; base qualities were not supplied. The germline V gene specifies SGHTA as CDR1 and FQGNSA as CDR2. The CDR3 contains 20 residues, cysteine and phenylalanine counted. Only the CDR3 region is kept as DNA, spanning 60 bases read in frame from base 1. The junction shows trimming of 5 bases on V and 2 bases on J, and the gene matches do not reach 17 bases of it. This record belongs to a study of early T cells in non-severe SARS-CoV-2 infection (dated by TCRdb to the early 2020s). For the wider study: Bulk RNA from unsorted whole blood was used for TCR sequencing, so alpha and beta chains could not be paired. General study outcomes and caveats: VDJdb matching was skewed toward anti-spike CD8 responses and likely underestimated virus-specific expansions, missing private and CD4 specificities.

This was a case-control study nested in a cohort of healthcare workers in London, UK, who had nasopharyngeal swab PCR tests and blood samples taken every week. Healthcare workers were recruited during the week of the UK lockdown, between 23 and 31 March 2020, and followed weekly for up to roughly 15 weeks. The library was prepared using 5' RACE. The data were produced on a NextSeq 500. In the TCR library protocol, unique molecular identifiers were attached to individual cDNA molecules to correct for PCR bias and sequencing error. Sequencing covered both TCR alpha and beta chains, and within each sample the abundances of alpha and beta sequences were tightly co-correlated. The authors' analysis ran thus. V gene, J gene and CDR3 annotation of TCR sequences was performed with Decombinator V4. Expanded TCRs were defined as changing significantly between any two time points under a Poisson model with p below 0.0001. Abundances of TCRs were expressed as counts per million after normalisation to the total number of TCRs sequenced in each sample. TRAV1-2 paired with TRAJ12, TRAJ20 or TRAJ33 defined MAIT TCRs, while TRAV10 paired with TRAJ18 defined iNKT TCRs. VDJdb, accessed 1 November 2021, was searched for CMV, EBV and SARS-CoV-2 annotated TCRs, with TCRs annotated for multiple antigens excluded. TCRdb trimmed public reads at Q25 via fastp, called clones via MiXCR and kept in-frame beta chains. Rows merge per CDR3 protein into single entries with the most common DNA and genes. These V and J calls rely on TCRdb rather than the paper's analysis. This sample lists approximately 38,000 distinct CDR3 sequences; 4.7% were detected once. The ten largest clones represent less than 6% of the sample.

Here the chain combines TRBV7-2 and TRBJ2-3, with TRBD2 matching 12 junction bases. Sequencing was performed on whole blood. This sequence originates from an adult who was a healthcare worker with PCR-confirmed SARS-CoV-2 infection or an uninfected control (not recorded which). The sequenced DNA: TGTGCCAGCAGCCCAATAGGACTACTAGCGGGAGGAGTGGTCACAGATACGCAGTATTTT. The resulting protein is CASSPIGLLAGGVVTDTQYF.